In this sample, the clone carrying this T cell receptor beta chain turned up a few times. No antigen is known for it. Each CDR3 protein gets one entry after TCRdb re-called the 5' RACE reads with MiXCR. The data hold 500,000 to 550,000 distinct CDR3 sequences, with roughly 13% observed a single time. The data originate from a study of CD8 T cells in ankylosing spondylitis. The study, taken as a whole, reports: A TCR beta motif made of several highly homologous variants seemed typical of ankylosing spondylitis blood.

Germline V gene data show CDR1 as MNHNS and CDR2 as SASEGT. CDR3 length equals 15 residues. V dropped 6 bases and J dropped 0 bases, with 11 bases sitting between them. The V gene is TRBV6-1, the J gene TRBJ1-4; no definite D call. Material: blood, either unsorted or a sorted T cell fraction (not recorded which). This TCR was sampled from a male donor with ankylosing spondylitis. CDR3 loop: CASRGRDATNEKLFF. Written as DNA, the CDR3 is TGTGCCAGCAGAGGACGGGATGCAACTAATGAAAAACTGTTTTTT.